What follows are 27 T cell receptor beta chains derived from one specimen sequenced in a study of blood T cell repertoires in COVID-19. Assay: immunoSEQ multiplex PCR; the TCRdb copy retains only in-frame clones and omits some. The sample shows 100,000 to 150,000 clones, roughly 80% of them seen only once. Sequencing was performed on peripheral blood. The receptors shown here come from a woman between 25 and 40 years old who had recovered from COVID-19.

V is TRBV20-1 and J is TRBJ2-7, with 10 nucleotides matching TRBD1. There are 15 residues in the CDR3. Germline values: CDR1 DFQATT, CDR2 SNEGSKA (reference sequence). V was pared by 3 bases and J by 3 bases, with 8 bases of the junction left unmatched. As DNA, the CDR3 is TGCAGTGCTAGTCATAGCCGGGACAGGGGCTACGAGCAGTACTTC. This codes for CSASHSRDRGYEQYF.

This clone was seen a few times. V gene TRBV5-1 combines with J gene TRBJ2-7; 8 bases line up with TRBD1. The junction had 9 bases not matched to a gene; V was cut back by 0 bases and J by 4 bases. The CDR3 is 16 amino acids. Germline assignment: CDR1 SGHRS and CDR2 YFSETQ. The CDR3 DNA reads as TGCGCCAGCAGCTTGGTCGGACAGGGTAAAGGGTACGAGCAGTACTTC. The encoded protein is CASSLVGQGKGYEQYF.

The chain combines TRBV6-6 with TRBJ2-7; D is undetermined. Deletions cut 8 bases from V and 7 bases from J, with 12 bases between. This CDR3 is 11 amino acids long. Germline CDR1 is MNHNY and CDR2 is SVGAGI (reference sequence). CDR3 loop: CASGSAREQYF. CDR3 DNA: TGTGCCAGCGGTTCAGCGCGGGAGCAGTACTTC.

This clone showed up just once. The CDR3 is CATSPGTYEQYF. CDR3 bases: TGTGCCACCTCGCCAGGTACCTACGAGCAGTACTTC. The chain links TRBV10-3 to TRBJ2-7; D is unclear. V lost 10 bases to trimming and J lost 2 bases, with 12 bases between them. The germline V gene has CDR1 ENHRY and CDR2 SYGVKD. The CDR3 consists of 12 residues.

By frequency in the sample, this clone is medium-sized. The chain has TRBV2 and TRBJ2-3; D is uncertain. The V gene lost 2 bases and the J gene lost 4 bases, with 4 bases spanning the gap. Germline CDR1 SNHLY, CDR2 FYNNEI. There are 12 residues in the CDR3. The CDR3 DNA reads as TGTGCCAGCAGTGAACGGTCAGATACGCAGTATTTT. Translating it yields CASSERSDTQYF.

This clone was observed a handful of times. This chain joins TRBV11-2 and TRBJ2-2, with D hard to call. Germline CDR1 and CDR2: SGHAT and FQNNGV. This CDR3 is built from 16 residues. Between the trimmed V and J ends, which lost 3 bases and 6 bases, there was a span of 17 bases. CDR3 loop: CASSLATTLISGELFF. CDR3 in DNA: TGTGCCAGCAGCTTGGCGACAACCCTCATTTCCGGGGAGCTGTTTTTT.

The CDR3 DNA follows: TGTGCCAGCAGTACAGATGGACTTGAGCTATATGGCTACACCTTC. Protein sequence: CASSTDGLELYGYTF. The chain uses TRBV2 and TRBJ1-2; D unresolved. The CDR3 has 15 residues. Germline V gene lookup returns CDR1 SNHLY and CDR2 FYNNEI. V dropped 5 bases and J dropped 5 bases, with 18 bases sitting between them.

The rearrangement links TRBV6-5 to TRBJ2-1; TRBD1 matches at 7 bases. The CDR3 has 14 residues. The germline CDR1 and CDR2 sequences are MNHEY and SVGAGI. V gave up 10 bases and J gave up 1 base; unmatched junction bases: 7. CDR3 coding DNA: TGTGCCACCCGAGGGGGACAGTCCTACAATGAGCAGTTCTTC. The encoded protein is CATRGGQSYNEQFF.

This clone has a single count. This CDR3 is CASSPSLAGGGETQYF. The CDR3 nucleotides are TGTGCCAGCAGCCCTTCTCTAGCGGGGGGCGGGGAGACCCAGTACTTC. This chain uses TRBV3-1 (or the pseudogene TRBV3-2) with TRBJ2-5, with 11 bases lining up with TRBD2. From germline, CDR1 is LGHDT and CDR2 YNNKEL (reference sequence). Unmatched junction bases numbered 9, after V lost 4 bases and J lost 5 bases. This CDR3 contains 16 residues.

The CDR3 region has the DNA TGCGCCAGCAGCCAAGATGGGACTAGCGGGAGGGCCAGACACAATGAGCAGTTCTTC. Its protein is CASSQDGTSGRARHNEQFF. This chain joins TRBV4-1 and TRBJ2-1; 16 bases are a match to TRBD2. Germline values: CDR1 MGHRA, CDR2 YSYEKL. Trimming removed 0 bases from V and 5 bases from J; junction bases left unmatched: 7. This CDR3 comprises 19 residues.

The rearrangement links TRBV5-5 to TRBJ1-6; the match to TRBD1 covers 8 bases. The CDR3 is 15 residues long. From germline, CDR1 is SGHKS and CDR2 YYEKEE (reference sequence). The V and J ends lost 3 bases and 10 bases, in that order; junction bases with no gene match: 9. CDR3 amino acids: CASSYETGEHSPLHF. In nucleotides, the CDR3 is TGTGCCAGCAGCTACGAGACAGGGGAACACTCACCCCTCCACTTT.

The rearrangement links TRBV18 to TRBJ2-2; 9 bases map to TRBD1. Looked up from germline, CDR1 is KGHSH and CDR2 is LQKENI. The CDR3 consists of 14 residues. With V trimmed by 6 bases and J by 5 bases, 4 bases remained unmatched. The CDR3 here is CASSDRGETGELFF. The CDR3 bases are TGTGCCAGCTCGGACAGGGGTGAGACCGGGGAGCTGTTTTTT.

The chain uses TRBV6-5 and TRBJ2-1; 9 bases agree with TRBD2. With V trimmed by 2 bases and J by 6 bases, 5 bases remained unmatched. The germline gives CDR1 MNHEY, CDR2 SVGAGI. CDR3 size: 15 residues. CDR3 protein: CASSYEGLARNEQFF. The CDR3 DNA reads TGTGCCAGCAGTTACGAGGGACTAGCTCGCAATGAGCAGTTCTTC.

V and J are TRBV5-1 and TRBJ2-7, with D maybe TRBD2 (6 bases). Trimming removed 0 bases from V and 1 base from J, with 11 bases in between. Germline V gene lookup returns CDR1 SGHRS and CDR2 YFSETQ. The CDR3 is 15 amino acids. DNA for the CDR3: TGCGCCAGCAGCTTGGTTGCGGGGCAATCCTACGAGCAGTACTTC. Translation gives CASSLVAGQSYEQYF.

The rearrangement links TRBV19 to TRBJ1-1; tentatively, D is TRBD1 (6 bases). Trimming removed 7 bases at V and 0 bases at J, with 21 bases between. Germline V gives CDR1 LNHDA, CDR2 SQIVND (reference sequence). CDR3 length: 17 amino acids. The CDR3 nucleotides read TGTGCCAGTACAGGCGAGGGGCCTAGGGGGATGAACACTGAAGCTTTCTTT. As protein: CASTGEGPRGMNTEAFF.

The CDR3 region has the DNA TGCGCCAGCAGCTTGGCCGAGGGGGCGGAGGGCTACACCTTC. It translates to CASSLAEGAEGYTF. The J gene is TRBJ1-2, the V gene TRBV5-1, with 7 bases aligning to TRBD1. This CDR3 is built from 14 residues. Trimming took 0 bases from V and 8 from J; bases not matched to a gene: 7. Germline CDR1 and CDR2: SGHRS and YFSETQ. The entire variable domain, with the rest obtained from reference TRBV5-1 and TRBJ1-2, is as follows: KAGVTQTPRYLIKTRGQQVTLSCSPISGHRSVSWYQQTPGQGLQFLFEYFSETQRNKGNFPGRFSGRQFSNSRSEMNVSTLELGDSALYLCASSLAEGAEGYTFGSGTRLTVV.

The CDR3 loop reads CASSLGGDYEQYF. CDR3 DNA: TGCGCCAGCAGCTTGGGAGGTGACTACGAGCAGTACTTC. The chain recombines TRBV5-1 with TRBJ2-7, with no clear D. This CDR3 is built from 13 residues. The V gene lost 0 bases and the J gene lost 3 bases, with 7 bases spanning the gap. Germline V lookup: CDR1 SGHRS, CDR2 YFSETQ.

This chain uses TRBV19 with TRBJ1-1; D is ambiguous. This CDR3 has 14 residues. Germline assignment: CDR1 LNHDA and CDR2 SQIVND (reference sequence). V gave up 6 bases and J gave up 1 base, with 12 bases separating them. CDR3 bases: TGTGCCAGTAGACGATCGTCGAGGAACACTGAAGCTTTCTTT. This translates into CASRRSSRNTEAFF. The full variable domain, in which reference TRBV19 and TRBJ1-1 provide the parts outside the CDR3, is DGGITQSPKYLFRKEGQNVTLSCEQNLNHDAMYWYRQDPGQGLRLIYYSQIVNDFQKGDIAEGYSVSREKKESFPLTVTSAQKNPTAFYLCASRRSSRNTEAFFGQGTRLTVV.

This chain links TRBV12-5 with TRBJ2-1; tentative D call: TRBD2 (5 bases). Between the trimmed V and J ends, which lost 7 bases and 2 bases, there was a span of 21 bases. This CDR3 spans 17 amino acids. The germline V gene encodes CDR1 LGHNT and CDR2 FRNRAP. The CDR3: CASALNGLFLAYNEQFF. CDR3 DNA: TGTGCTAGTGCCCTAAACGGACTTTTTCTGGCCTACAATGAGCAGTTCTTC.

This chain's CDR3 is CASRSSGSNEQFF. The CDR3 DNA is TGTGCCAGTAGGTCTAGCGGGAGTAATGAGCAGTTCTTC. The genes are TRBV19 and TRBJ2-1; TRBD2 matches at 10 bases. This CDR3 is 13 amino acids long. The V and J ends lost 6 bases and 7 bases, in that order; junction bases with no gene match: 3. Germline V gene lookup returns CDR1 LNHDA and CDR2 SQIVND (reference sequence).

V and J are TRBV15 and TRBJ1-3, with 8 bases lining up with TRBD1. The CDR3 runs 16 residues. V gave up 6 bases and J gave up 0 bases; unmatched junction bases: 7. Germline assignment: CDR1 LNHNV and CDR2 YYDKDF (reference sequence). As DNA, the CDR3 is TGTGCCACCAGTGACGACAGGGGTAGCTCTGGAAACACCATATATTTT. It translates to CATSDDRGSSGNTIYF.

The rearrangement joins TRBV6-1 to TRBJ1-5; possible D gene TRBD1, 6 bases. The CDR3 is made up of 15 amino acids. Germline values: CDR1 MNHNS, CDR2 SASEGT. The V gene lost 3 bases and the J gene lost 4 bases, with 13 bases spanning the gap. CDR3: CASSEGAWKNQPQHF. DNA for the CDR3: TGTGCCAGCAGTGAGGGGGCCTGGAAGAATCAGCCCCAGCATTTT.

The chain links TRBV5-1 to TRBJ2-7, with TRBD1 identical over 10 bases. J lost 5 bases, V lost 4 bases, and 6 bases had no gene match. The CDR3 has 14 residues. Per germline, CDR1 SGHRS and CDR2 YFSETQ. The CDR3 is CASSLATGGHEQYF. CDR3 in DNA: TGCGCCAGCAGCCTCGCGACAGGGGGCCACGAGCAGTACTTC.

The chain has TRBV5-1 and TRBJ2-1; D remains unclear. The germline CDR1 and CDR2 sequences are SGHRS and YFSETQ. The CDR3 has 15 amino acids. With 0 bases removed from V and 1 base from J, the gap between germline ends came to 8 bases. The CDR3 region has the DNA TGCGCCAGCAGCTTGGAAACAGATTCCTACAATGAGCAGTTCTTC. It translates to CASSLETDSYNEQFF.

This chain uses TRBV18 with TRBJ1-1, with D maybe TRBD1 (6 bases). The CDR3 is 14 amino acids. V gave up 2 bases and J gave up 0 bases, with 7 bases separating them. The germline V gene encodes CDR1 KGHSH and CDR2 LQKENI. In nucleotides, the CDR3 is TGTGCCAGCTCACCAAACAGGGTGAACACTGAAGCTTTCTTT. Its protein is CASSPNRVNTEAFF. The full variable domain, with the rest looked up from reference TRBV18 and TRBJ1-1, is NAGVMQNPRHLVRRRGQEARLRCSPMKGHSHVYWYRQLPEEGLKFMVYLQKENIIDESGMPKERFSAEFPKEGPSILRIQQVVRGDSAAYFCASSPNRVNTEAFFGQGTRLTVV.

The chain employs TRBV18 and TRBJ2-3, with 7 bases that match TRBD2. The CDR3 extends over 15 amino acids. With 5 bases clipped from V and 0 bases from J, the junction kept 5 bases outside the gene matches. CDR1 is KGHSH and CDR2 is LQKENI in the germline V gene. The CDR3 here is CASSASSGSTDTQYF. The CDR3, as DNA: TGTGCCAGCTCAGCCTCTAGCGGCAGCACAGATACGCAGTATTTT.

This chain uses TRBV10-1 with TRBJ2-1; 10 bases match TRBD2. The CDR3 has 16 residues. The junction had 10 bases not matched to a gene; V was cut back by 2 bases and J by 9 bases. Germline V lookup: CDR1 WNHNN, CDR2 SYGVQD (reference sequence). The CDR3 reads CASSEGVAGGWSEQFF. Here the CDR3 DNA reads TGCGCCAGCAGTGAGGGAGTAGCGGGAGGCTGGAGTGAGCAGTTCTTC.